This TCR beta chain was identified in a study of TIL therapy for anti-PD-1-resistant metastatic lung cancer. There are 17 residues in the CDR3. Germline CDR1 KGHSH, CDR2 LQKENI. V was pared by 0 bases and J by 4 bases, with 16 bases between. Time point: pre-treatment sample, taken before nivolumab and TIL therapy. The tumor samples were excised metastases, mostly pleural nodules or supraclavicular lymph nodes. The immunoSEQ assay was v3. TCRdb's copy holds only in-frame clones and misses some; the assay was immunoSEQ multiplex PCR. Found here are 9,500 to 15,000 clones, approximately 59% of them singletons; the top ten hold 6% to 8%.

This chain joins TRBV18 and TRBJ1-3; D gene ambiguous. Source: tumor tissue, taken at baseline. The clonotype was recovered from a person between 25 and 79 years old with non-small cell lung cancer. CDR3 sequence (DNA): TGTGCCAGCTCACCACCTCGAGCCCGCCCCCGCGGAAACACCATATATTTT. Amino acid sequence: CASSPPRARPRGNTIYF.